The present entry profiles one T cell receptor (beta chain) with its context. Antigen specificity is unknown. The source of the sample is a study of blood T cells in healthy people across ages. Study conclusions and caveats: As age increased, TCR beta diversity per million T cells fell in a roughly linear fashion. Reliance upon unsorted PBMCs precluded definitive naive versus antigen-experienced comparison. Expanded clonotype changes were possibly confounded by unknown donor CMV status.

Through a sample-barcoded 5' primer and a J-beta primer mix, a second PCR was run for roughly 6 to 11 cycles. Template switching added a 12-random-nucleotide identifier to every cDNA molecule. TCRdb re-called the 5' RACE reads through MiXCR, storing one row per CDR3 protein. There are 650,000 to 1,000,000 distinct CDR3 sequences in the sample; 36% occur only once, and 13% lies in the top ten. What was sequenced was blood. The sequence was obtained from a man aged 18 to 29 in good health.

The CDR3 sequence is CSARDTGNYGQYF. CDR3 in DNA: TGCAGTGCTAGAGATACAGGGAACTACGGGCAGTACTTC. The chain links TRBV20-1 to TRBJ2-5, with D possibly being TRBD1 (6 bases). Trimming removed 0 bases at V and 11 bases at J, with 16 bases between. There are 13 residues in the CDR3. CDR1 is DFQATT, CDR2 SNEGSKA, per germline (reference sequence).